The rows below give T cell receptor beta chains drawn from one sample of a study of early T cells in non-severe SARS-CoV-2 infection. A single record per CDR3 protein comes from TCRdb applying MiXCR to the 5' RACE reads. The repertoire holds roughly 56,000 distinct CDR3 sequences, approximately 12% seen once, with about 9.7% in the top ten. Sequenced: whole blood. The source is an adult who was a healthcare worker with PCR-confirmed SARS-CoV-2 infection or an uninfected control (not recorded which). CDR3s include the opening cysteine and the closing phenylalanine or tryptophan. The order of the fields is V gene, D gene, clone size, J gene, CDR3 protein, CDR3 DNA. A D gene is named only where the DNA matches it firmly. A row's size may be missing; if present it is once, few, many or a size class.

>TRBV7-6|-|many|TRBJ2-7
CASSLLLGSQVQYF
TGTGCCAGCAGCTTACTGCTAGGATCCCAGGTGCAGTACTTC
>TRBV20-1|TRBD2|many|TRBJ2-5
CSARRGGSQETQYF
TGCAGTGCTAGAAGAGGCGGGAGTCAAGAGACCCAGTACTTC
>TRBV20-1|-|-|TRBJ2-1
CSAGSASANEQFF
TGCAGTGCCGGATCCGCTAGCGCGAATGAGCAGTTCTTC
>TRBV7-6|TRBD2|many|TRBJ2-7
CASSLEPSGIVPYEQYF
TGTGCCAGCAGCTTAGAACCTAGCGGGATCGTCCCCTACGAGCAGTACTTC
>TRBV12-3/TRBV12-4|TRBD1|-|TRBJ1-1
CASSRGQGAWEAFF
TGTGCCAGCAGCCGAGGACAGGGGGCGTGGGAAGCTTTCTTT
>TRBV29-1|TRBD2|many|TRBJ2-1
CSVEDKGLADYNEQFF
TGCAGCGTTGAAGATAAAGGACTAGCGGATTACAATGAGCAGTTCTTC
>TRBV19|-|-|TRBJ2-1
CASSQNRRRSYNEQFF
TGTGCCAGTAGTCAGAATAGGAGGCGCTCCTACAATGAGCAGTTCTTC
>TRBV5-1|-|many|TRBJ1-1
CASSLAGANEAFF
TGCGCCAGCAGCTTGGCCGGGGCAAATGAAGCTTTCTTT
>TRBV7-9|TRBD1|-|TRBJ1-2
CASSLMPAGGADGYTF
TGTGCCAGCAGCTTAATGCCCGCAGGGGGTGCGGATGGCTACACCTTC
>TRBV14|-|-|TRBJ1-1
CASSQWQRGTEAFF
TGTGCCAGCAGCCAATGGCAGAGGGGCACTGAAGCTTTCTTT
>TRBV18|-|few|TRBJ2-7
CASSSKGEQYF
TGTGCCAGCTCATCGAAAGGGGAGCAGTACTTC
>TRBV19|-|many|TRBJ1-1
CASRSTEAFF
TGTGCCAGTAGGAGCACTGAAGCTTTCTTT